The clone carrying this TCR beta chain was counted many times. The antigen remains unidentified. The data derive from a study of identical twins. Findings and limits, study-wide: Models, which agreed with sharing between unrelated individuals, nonetheless underestimated the out-of-frame TCR alpha sharing seen in monozygotic twins.

Trimming left V 7 bases short and J 3 bases short, with 21 bases between. The CDR3 is 17 residues long. TCRdb re-analysed the 5' RACE reads in MiXCR, keeping a single row per CDR3 protein. This table holds hundreds of thousands of distinct CDR3 sequences, roughly 6% found once. Source material: naive T cells sorted from blood. The sequence was collected from a man aged 18-30 years in good health. The V and J genes are TRBV12-3 or TRBV12-4 and TRBJ2-2; D possibly corresponds to TRBD2 (6 bases). For the CDR3, the DNA is TGTGCCAGCACTCTCCCCGAGAGGGGACTGTACACCGGGGAGCTGTTTTTT. This codes for CASTLPERGLYTGELFF.